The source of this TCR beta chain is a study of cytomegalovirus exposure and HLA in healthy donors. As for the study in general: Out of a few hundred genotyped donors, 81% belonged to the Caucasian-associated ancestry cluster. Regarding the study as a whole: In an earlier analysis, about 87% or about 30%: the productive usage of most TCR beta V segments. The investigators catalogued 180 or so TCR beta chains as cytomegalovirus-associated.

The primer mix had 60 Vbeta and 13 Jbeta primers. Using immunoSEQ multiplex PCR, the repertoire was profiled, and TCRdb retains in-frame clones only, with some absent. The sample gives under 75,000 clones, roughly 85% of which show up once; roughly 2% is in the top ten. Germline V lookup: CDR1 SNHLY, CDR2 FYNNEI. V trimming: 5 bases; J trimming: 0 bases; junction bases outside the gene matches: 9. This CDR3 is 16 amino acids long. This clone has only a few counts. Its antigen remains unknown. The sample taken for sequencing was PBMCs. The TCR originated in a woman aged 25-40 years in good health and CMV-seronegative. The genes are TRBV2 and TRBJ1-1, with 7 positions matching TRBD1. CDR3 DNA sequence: TGTGCCAGCAGTCCCCCTGGAAGGGGGCTGAACACTGAAGCTTTCTTT. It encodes CASSPPGRGLNTEAFF.